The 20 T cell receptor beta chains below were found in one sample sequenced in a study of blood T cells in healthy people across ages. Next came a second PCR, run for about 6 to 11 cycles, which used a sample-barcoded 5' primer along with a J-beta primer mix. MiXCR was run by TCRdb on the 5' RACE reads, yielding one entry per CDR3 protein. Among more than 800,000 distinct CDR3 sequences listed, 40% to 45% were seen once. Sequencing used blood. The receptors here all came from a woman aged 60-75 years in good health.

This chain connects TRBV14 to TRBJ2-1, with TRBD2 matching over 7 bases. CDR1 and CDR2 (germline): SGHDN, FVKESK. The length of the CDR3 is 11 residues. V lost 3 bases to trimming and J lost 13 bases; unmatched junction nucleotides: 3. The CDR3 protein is CASSQGGSQFF. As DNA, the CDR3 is TGTGCCAGCAGCCAGGGAGGGTCCCAGTTCTTC.

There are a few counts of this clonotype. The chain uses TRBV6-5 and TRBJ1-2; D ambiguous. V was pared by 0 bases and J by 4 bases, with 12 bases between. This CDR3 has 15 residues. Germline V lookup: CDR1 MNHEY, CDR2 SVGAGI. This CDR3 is CASSYSIIQRYGYTF. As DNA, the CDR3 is TGTGCCAGCAGTTACTCTATAATTCAGCGCTATGGCTACACCTTC.

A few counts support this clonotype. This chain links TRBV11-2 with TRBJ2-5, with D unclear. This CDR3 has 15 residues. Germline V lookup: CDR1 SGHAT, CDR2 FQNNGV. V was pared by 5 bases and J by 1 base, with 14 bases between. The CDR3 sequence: CASSAGLRVQETQYF. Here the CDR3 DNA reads TGTGCCAGCAGCGCCGGCCTAAGAGTCCAAGAGACCCAGTACTTC.

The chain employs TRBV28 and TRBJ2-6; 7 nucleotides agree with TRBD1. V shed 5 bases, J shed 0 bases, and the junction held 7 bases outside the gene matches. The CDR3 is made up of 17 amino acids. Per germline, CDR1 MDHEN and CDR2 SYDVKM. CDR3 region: CASSPTGELSGANVLTF. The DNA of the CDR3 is TGTGCCAGCAGTCCCACAGGGGAACTCTCTGGGGCCAACGTCCTGACTTTC.

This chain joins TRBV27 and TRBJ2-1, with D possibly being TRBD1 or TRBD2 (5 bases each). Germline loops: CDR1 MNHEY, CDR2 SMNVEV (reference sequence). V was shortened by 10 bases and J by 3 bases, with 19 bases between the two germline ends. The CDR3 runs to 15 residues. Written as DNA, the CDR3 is TGTGCCACCCTAGGGTACCGAGGGGTCTACAATGAGCAGTTCTTC. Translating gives CATLGYRGVYNEQFF.

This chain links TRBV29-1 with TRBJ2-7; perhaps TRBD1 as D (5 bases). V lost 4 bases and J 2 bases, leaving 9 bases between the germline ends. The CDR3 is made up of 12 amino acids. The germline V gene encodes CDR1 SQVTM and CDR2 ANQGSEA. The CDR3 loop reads CSVVQGTYEQYF. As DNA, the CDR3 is TGCAGCGTTGTTCAGGGAACCTACGAGCAGTACTTC.

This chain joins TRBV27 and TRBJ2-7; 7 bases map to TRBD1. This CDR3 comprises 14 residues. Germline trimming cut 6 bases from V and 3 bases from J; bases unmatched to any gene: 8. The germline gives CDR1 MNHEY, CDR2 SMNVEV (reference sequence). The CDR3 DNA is TGTGCCAGCAGCAGCCGGCAGGGGGTCTACGAGCAGTACTTC. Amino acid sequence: CASSSRQGVYEQYF.

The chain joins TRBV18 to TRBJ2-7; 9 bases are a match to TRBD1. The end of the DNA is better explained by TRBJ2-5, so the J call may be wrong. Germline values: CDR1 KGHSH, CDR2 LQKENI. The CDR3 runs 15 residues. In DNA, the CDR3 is TGTGCCAGCTCACCCTCGGGACAGGGAGGGGAGACCCAGTACTTC. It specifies CASSPSGQGGETQYF.

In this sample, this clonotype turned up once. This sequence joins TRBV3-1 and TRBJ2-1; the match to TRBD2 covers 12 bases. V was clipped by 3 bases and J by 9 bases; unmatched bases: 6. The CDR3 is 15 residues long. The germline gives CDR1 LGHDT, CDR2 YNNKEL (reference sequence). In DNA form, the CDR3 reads TGTGCCAGCAGCCATACTAGCGGGAGGCCGAGTGAGCAGTTCTTC. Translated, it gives CASSHTSGRPSEQFF.

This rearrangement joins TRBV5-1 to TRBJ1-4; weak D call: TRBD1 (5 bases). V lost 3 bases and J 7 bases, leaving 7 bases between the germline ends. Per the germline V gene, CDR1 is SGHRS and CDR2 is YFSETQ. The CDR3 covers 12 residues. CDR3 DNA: TGCGCCAGCAGCTGGGACCCTGAAAAACTGTTTTTT. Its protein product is CASSWDPEKLFF.

CDR3 sequence (DNA): TGTGCCAGCAGTTTAACCTCTGGCTTTCAAACCTACGAGCAGTACTTC. This encodes CASSLTSGFQTYEQYF. This chain links TRBV28 with TRBJ2-7; the D is unclear. The ends were cut back, 2 bases at V and 2 bases at J, with 16 bases in the middle. The CDR3 sequence is 16 residues long. Germline V lookup: CDR1 MDHEN, CDR2 SYDVKM.

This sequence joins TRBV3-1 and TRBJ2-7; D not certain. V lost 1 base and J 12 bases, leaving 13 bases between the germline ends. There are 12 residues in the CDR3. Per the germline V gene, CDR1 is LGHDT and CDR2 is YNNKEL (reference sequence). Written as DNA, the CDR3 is TGTGCCAGCAGCCAAGGACCTGAGGATCCGTACTTC. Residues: CASSQGPEDPYF.

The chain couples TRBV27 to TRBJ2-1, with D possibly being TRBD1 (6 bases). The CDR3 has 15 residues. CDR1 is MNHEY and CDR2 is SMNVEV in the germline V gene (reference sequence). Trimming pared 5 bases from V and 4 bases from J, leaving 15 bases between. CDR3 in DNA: TGTGCCAGCAGTCCCTGGGACACCCCGTACAATGAGCAGTTCTTC. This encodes CASSPWDTPYNEQFF.

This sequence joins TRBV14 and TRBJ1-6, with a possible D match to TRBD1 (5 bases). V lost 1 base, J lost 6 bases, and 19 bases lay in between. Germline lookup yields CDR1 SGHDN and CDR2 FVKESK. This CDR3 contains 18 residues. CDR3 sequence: CASSQAGYRPGLNSPLHF. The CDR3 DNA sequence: TGTGCCAGCAGCCAAGCGGGGTACAGGCCGGGCCTTAATTCACCCCTCCACTTT.

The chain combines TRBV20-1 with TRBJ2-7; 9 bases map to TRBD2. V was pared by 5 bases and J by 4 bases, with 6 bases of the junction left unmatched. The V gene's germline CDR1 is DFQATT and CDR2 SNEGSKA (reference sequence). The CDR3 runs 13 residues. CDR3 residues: CSASRLADYEQYF. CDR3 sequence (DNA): TGCAGTGCTTCCCGACTAGCGGATTACGAGCAGTACTTC.

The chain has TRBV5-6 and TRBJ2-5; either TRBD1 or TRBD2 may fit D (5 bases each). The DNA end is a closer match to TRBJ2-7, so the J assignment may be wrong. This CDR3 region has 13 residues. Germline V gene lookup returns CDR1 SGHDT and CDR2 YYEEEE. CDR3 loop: CASRSGAAYEQYF. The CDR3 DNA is TGTGCCAGCAGGTCCGGGGCCGCCTACGAGCAGTACTTC.

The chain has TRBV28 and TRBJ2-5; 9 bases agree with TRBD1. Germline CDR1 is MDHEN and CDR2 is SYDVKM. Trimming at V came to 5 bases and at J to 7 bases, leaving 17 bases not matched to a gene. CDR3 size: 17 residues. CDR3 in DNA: TGTGCCAGCAGTCTACCGGCCGGGACAGGGATTAGGGTGACCCAGTACTTC. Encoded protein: CASSLPAGTGIRVTQYF.

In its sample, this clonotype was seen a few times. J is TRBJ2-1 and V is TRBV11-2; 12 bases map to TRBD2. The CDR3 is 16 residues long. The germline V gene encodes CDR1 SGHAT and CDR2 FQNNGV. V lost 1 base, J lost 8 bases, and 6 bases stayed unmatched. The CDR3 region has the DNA TGTGCCAGCAGCTTAGGAACCGGGACTAGCGGGTATGAGCAGTTCTTC. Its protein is CASSLGTGTSGYEQFF.

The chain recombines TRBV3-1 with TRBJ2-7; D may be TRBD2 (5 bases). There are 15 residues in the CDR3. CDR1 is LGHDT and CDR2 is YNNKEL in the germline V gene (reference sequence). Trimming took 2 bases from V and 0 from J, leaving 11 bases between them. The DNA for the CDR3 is TGTGCCAGCAGCCAACAGACGGGAAGCTCCTACGAGCAGTACTTC. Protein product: CASSQQTGSSYEQYF.

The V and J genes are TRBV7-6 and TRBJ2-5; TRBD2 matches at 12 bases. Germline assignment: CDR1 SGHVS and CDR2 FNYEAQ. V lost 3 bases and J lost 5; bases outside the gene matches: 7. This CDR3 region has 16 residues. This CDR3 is CASSFSLAGGGETQYF. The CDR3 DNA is TGTGCCAGCAGCTTCTCACTAGCGGGAGGCGGGGAGACCCAGTACTTC.